These T cell receptor beta chains were read from a single sample in a study of cytomegalovirus exposure and HLA in healthy donors. TCRdb's table, derived via immunoSEQ multiplex PCR, lists solely in-frame clones and lacks some. The sample records around 120,000 clones, 81% being singletons. Input material: PBMCs. Receptors were obtained from a man younger than 35 in good health and CMV-seronegative. Each CDR3 is given with its conserved first and last residue. Fields, in order: J gene, D gene, clone size, V gene, CDR3 DNA, CDR3 protein. D genes are given only for firm matches. Rows may omit the clone size; those that give it use once, few, many or a size class.

>TRBJ1-1|TRBD1|NA|TRBV9
TGTGCCAGCAGCGCGAATTCAGGGGGAATGAACACTGAAGCTTTCTTT
CASSANSGGMNTEAFF
>TRBJ2-2|TRBD1|NA|TRBV19
TGTGCCAGTAGTATAGCGGGACAGGGCTCCGGGGAGCTGTTTTTT
CASSIAGQGSGELFF
>TRBJ1-1|NA|NA|TRBV6-5
TGTGCCAGCAGAGAGACGGAGATGAACACTGAAGCTTTCTTT
CASRETEMNTEAFF
>TRBJ2-7|NA|few|TRBV4-1
TGCGCCAGCAGCCAAGACCCACTAGCCGGCGCCTACGAGCAGTACTTC
CASSQDPLAGAYEQYF
>TRBJ1-2|TRBD1|NA|TRBV4-3
TGCGCCAGCAGCGGGCAGGGGACAGCAAACTATGGCTACACCTTC
CASSGQGTANYGYTF
>TRBJ2-5|TRBD2|NA|TRBV2
TGTGCCAGCAGAAGGACTAGCGGGGGGGCAAATGTTCTTTACTTC
CASRRTSGGANVLYF
>TRBJ1-6|TRBD1|NA|TRBV7-2
TGTGCCAGCAGTGGACAGGGGGCGGGCTATAATTCACCCCTCCACTTT
CASSGQGAGYNSPLHF
>TRBJ1-2|TRBD1|once|TRBV7-9
TGTGCCAGCAGCCCACAGGGGGAGGATGGCTACACCTTC
CASSPQGEDGYTF
>TRBJ1-3|TRBD1|NA|TRBV6-6
TGTGCCAGCAGTTACTCGGGACAGCGCTCTGGAAACACCATATATTTT
CASSYSGQRSGNTIYF
>TRBJ2-5|TRBD2|once|TRBV14
TGTGCCAGCAGCCAAGGAATTAGCGGGGGGGGAGAGACCCAGTACTTC
CASSQGISGGGETQYF
>TRBJ1-2|TRBD1|NA|TRBV5-1
TGCGCCAGCCGAGACGGGACAGGGCCCAACTATGGCTACACCTTC
CASRDGTGPNYGYTF
>TRBJ1-1|NA|few|TRBV7-8
TGTGCCAGCAGCTTAAACCTCCAGGAGAAGCGGGCTGAAGCTTTCTTT
CASSLNLQEKRAEAFF
>TRBJ1-1|TRBD1|few|TRBV4-3
TGCGCCAGCAGCCAGACAGGGGTGAACACTGAAGCTTTCTTT
CASSQTGVNTEAFF
>TRBJ1-1|NA|NA|TRBV7-9
TGTGCCAGCAGCTTTGGGACTCAGAACACTGAAGCTTTCTTT
CASSFGTQNTEAFF
>TRBJ2-3|NA|NA|TRBV13
TGTGCCAGCAGCCTAAACGCGGCGGATACGCAGTATTTT
CASSLNAADTQYF
>TRBJ2-2|NA|once|TRBV6-5
TGTGCCAGCAGTCCCGACAGAAGCACCGGGGAGCTGTTTTTT
CASSPDRSTGELFF